The present T cell receptor (beta chain) was sequenced within a study of blood T cell repertoires in COVID-19. About the research overall: Acute-phase and convalescent COVID-19 samples originated in the United States, Italy and Spain. From T cells, B-cell-depleted T cells, or PBMCs came the material, which was cDNA or gDNA.

Some clones are missing from TCRdb's copy, which holds only in-frame ones; the method was immunoSEQ multiplex PCR. Among about 370,000 clones, over 75% were seen once, and the ten largest hold about 10%. The specimen was peripheral blood. The clonotype comes from a woman aged 25 to 39 with COVID-19, enrolled during active disease.

Written as DNA, the CDR3 is TGTGCCAGCAGTGACGGGGGCCCCTCACTTCTCACCGGGGAGCTGTTTTTT. Amino acid sequence: CASSDGGPSLLTGELFF. This rearrangement joins TRBV6-4 to TRBJ2-2; a possible D gene is TRBD1 (6 bases). The CDR3 spans 17 residues. Trimming removed 2 bases from V and 4 bases from J, with 17 bases in between. In germline, CDR1 is MRHNA, CDR2 SNTAGT.